The 28 T cell receptor beta chains below come from one sample, sequenced in a study of cytomegalovirus exposure and HLA in healthy donors. The PCR made use of 60 Vbeta and 13 Jbeta primers. Repertoires were generated with immunoSEQ multiplex PCR, while TCRdb's copy carries only in-frame clones and drops some. The sample consists of 150,000 to 200,000 clones, roughly 80% of them appearing once. Sequenced input: PBMCs. The receptor source for this set is a woman in her fifties or sixties in good health and CMV-seropositive.

This rearrangement joins TRBV12-2 to TRBJ1-5; the DNA was not compared with TRBD1, the D call given in the table. TRBV12-2 corresponds to a pseudogene. The CDR3 is 13 amino acids. The CDR3 coding sequence is TGTGCAAGTCGCAGGGGTCGGTCTCAGCCCCAGCATTTT. Translated: CASRRGRSQPQHF.

By sample share, this clone is medium-sized. Germline and junction disagree at one end, which may indicate a read error. The chain has TRBV7-9 and TRBJ2-7, with unresolved D. The germline gives CDR1 SEHNR, CDR2 FQNEAQ (reference sequence). The CDR3 is 16 residues long. This CDR3 reads CSSSLEFDIRPYEQYF. The CDR3 region has the DNA TGTTCCAGCAGCTTAGAATTCGACATTCGTCCCTACGAGCAGTACTTC.

The chain uses TRBV20-1 and TRBJ1-2, with 8 bases aligning to TRBD1. In germline, CDR1 is DFQATT, CDR2 SNEGSKA (reference sequence). The CDR3 is 11 amino acids. V dropped 5 bases and J dropped 8; count of bases not matched to a gene: 4. CDR3 DNA: TGCAGTGCTCCAGGGGGCTGGGGCTACACCTTC. Its protein product is CSAPGGWGYTF.

Of note for this clone: The sample has other DNA sequences that encode this CDR3 too. The rearrangement links TRBV30 to TRBJ2-5; possibly TRBD1 for D (5 bases). CDR1 is GTSNPN, CDR2 SVGIG, per germline (reference sequence). CDR3 length: 12 residues. V gave up 5 bases and J gave up 5 bases, with 12 bases separating them. CDR3 amino acids: CAWAQGTETQYF. The CDR3 DNA is TGTGCCTGGGCCCAGGGCACGGAGACCCAGTACTTC.

The V and J genes are TRBV6-5 and TRBJ2-1, with 7 bases identical to TRBD2. Germline assignment: CDR1 MNHEY and CDR2 SVGAGI. The CDR3 is made up of 16 amino acids. After removal of 2 bases from V and 8 bases from J, the junction contained 12 bases not matched to a gene. The CDR3, as DNA: TGTGCCAGCAGTTACCAAGCGGGATATTCGTCAGATGAGCAGTTCTTC. It is translated as CASSYQAGYSSDEQFF.

The gene calls are TRBV5-1 and TRBJ2-5; D may be TRBD2 (5 bases). The germline V gene has CDR1 SGHRS and CDR2 YFSETQ. V lost 0 bases and J lost 4, with 16 bases in between. The CDR3 is made up of 16 amino acids. CDR3 nucleotide sequence: TGCGCCAGCAGCTTGGCCGGCGGGCAGGTTGGAGAGACCCAGTACTTC. Translating it yields CASSLAGGQVGETQYF.

V gene TRBV5-1 combines with J gene TRBJ1-1, with no clear D. CDR1 is SGHRS and CDR2 is YFSETQ in the germline V gene. V was clipped by 6 bases and J by 1 base, with 10 bases between them. The CDR3 is made up of 13 amino acids. The CDR3 reads CASTPSRNTEAFF. In DNA, the CDR3 is TGCGCCAGCACCCCCTCGCGGAACACTGAAGCTTTCTTT.

The chain combines TRBV28 with TRBJ1-5; TRBD1 aligns across 7 bases. CDR3 length equals 15 residues. Per germline, CDR1 MDHEN and CDR2 SYDVKM. V was clipped by 8 bases and J by 7 bases; unmatched bases: 14. The CDR3 nucleotides are TGTGCCAGCCATATCCCTCAGGGGGGAGGACAGCCCCAGCATTTT. It yields the protein CASHIPQGGGQPQHF.

The chain joins TRBV4-2 to TRBJ2-7, with D perhaps matching TRBD2 (5 bases). Germline V gene lookup returns CDR1 LGHNA and CDR2 YNFKEQ. The length of the CDR3 is 14 residues. The V gene lost 4 bases and the J gene lost 0 bases, with 10 bases spanning the gap. The CDR3 DNA reads as TGTGCCAGCAGCCTAGAGCGGTTCTCCTACGAGCAGTACTTC. Translating it yields CASSLERFSYEQYF.

V and J are TRBV19 and TRBJ1-2; TRBD1 aligns across 11 bases. The CDR3 length is 15 residues. The trim removed 7 bases at V and 5 bases at J, leaving 9 bases unmatched. The germline CDR1 and CDR2 sequences are LNHDA and SQIVND (reference sequence). CDR3 in DNA: TGTGCCAGTACCAAAGGACAGGGGGCAGGGTATGGCTACACCTTC. Protein sequence: CASTKGQGAGYGYTF.

The chain uses TRBV10-1 and TRBJ2-2; TRBD2 might be the D (7 bases). V was clipped by 0 bases and J by 5 bases, with 16 bases between them. The CDR3 is 17 residues long. Germline V CDR1 and CDR2: WNHNN, SYGVQD (reference sequence). The CDR3 here is CASSESTGGAGTGELFF. The CDR3 bases are TGCGCCAGCAGTGAGTCGACGGGGGGCGCTGGGACCGGGGAGCTGTTTTTT.

The CDR3 sequence is CASAAGGQTNQETQYF. The CDR3 coding sequence is TGCGCCAGCGCCGCGGGGGGCCAGACAAACCAAGAGACCCAGTACTTC. The chain employs TRBV5-1 and TRBJ2-5; TRBD2 matches 8 bases. Germline CDR1 is SGHRS and CDR2 is YFSETQ. The CDR3 loop spans 16 amino acids. The V segment lost 7 bases and the J segment 0 bases; nucleotides outside the gene matches: 11.

The genes are TRBV6-5 and TRBJ2-7, with 8 bases aligning to TRBD1. CDR1 MNHEY and CDR2 SVGAGI come from the germline V gene. Germline trimming cut 4 bases from V and 7 bases from J; bases unmatched to any gene: 3. CDR3 length: 12 residues. For the CDR3, the DNA is TGTGCCAGCAGTTCCAGGGGGCTTGAGCAGTACTTC. Its translation: CASSSRGLEQYF.

The chain joins TRBV30 to TRBJ1-2, with TRBD1 matching 7 bases. Per the germline V gene, CDR1 is GTSNPN and CDR2 is SVGIG (reference sequence). J lost 3 bases, V lost 3 bases, and 7 bases had no gene match. This CDR3 region has 14 residues. Written as DNA, the CDR3 is TGTGCCTGGAGACTTGGGACAGCCGACTATGGCTACACCTTC. Its translation is CAWRLGTADYGYTF.

This chain links TRBV18 with TRBJ2-2, with 7 nucleotides matching TRBD1. There are 13 residues in the CDR3. CDR1 and CDR2 (germline): KGHSH, LQKENI. V shed 4 bases and J 5 bases; nucleotides not matched to a gene: 1. The CDR3 nucleotides read TGTGCCAGCTCACGACAGGGAACCGGGGAGCTGTTTTTT. Amino acids: CASSRQGTGELFF.

This chain links TRBV15 with TRBJ2-1, with D perhaps TRBD2 (6 bases). Germline V gene data show CDR1 as LNHNV and CDR2 as YYDKDF (reference sequence). The CDR3 runs to 12 residues. Trimming removed 0 bases at V and 9 bases at J, with 6 bases between. CDR3 loop: CATSRDGGEQFF. In DNA, the CDR3 is TGTGCCACCAGCAGAGACGGGGGTGAGCAGTTCTTC.

V usage is TRBV2 and J usage is TRBJ2-1, with D possibly matching TRBD1 (5 bases). Trimming left V 6 bases short and J 7 bases short, with 10 bases between. This CDR3 spans 12 amino acids. CDR1 is SNHLY and CDR2 is FYNNEI in the germline V gene. The CDR3: CASRIKGNEQFF. The DNA for the CDR3 is TGTGCCAGCAGGATCAAGGGGAATGAGCAGTTCTTC.

V usage is TRBV28 and J usage is TRBJ2-3, with D perhaps matching TRBD2 (6 bases). With 6 bases removed from V and 2 bases from J, the gap between germline ends came to 9 bases. This CDR3 region has 13 residues. Germline V gives CDR1 MDHEN, CDR2 SYDVKM. The CDR3 loop is CASSRDSTDTQYF. For the CDR3, the DNA is TGTGCCAGCAGCAGGGACTCCACAGATACGCAGTATTTT. The full variable domain, completed using reference TRBV28 and TRBJ2-3, is DVKVTQSSRYLVKRTGEKVFLECVQDMDHENMFWYRQDPGLGLRLIYFSYDVKMKEKGDIPEGYSVSREKKERFSLILESASTNQTSMYLCASSRDSTDTQYFGPGTRLTVL.

This chain connects TRBV5-6 to TRBJ2-5; TRBD1 agrees at 8 bases. The V gene end was trimmed by 1 base and the J gene end by 5 bases; junction bases not matched to a gene: 13. CDR1 is SGHDT and CDR2 is YYEEEE in the germline V gene. There are 17 residues in the CDR3. The CDR3 DNA is TGTGCCAGCAGCTTGCGCCGTGGACAGGGTTTGATCGAGACCCAGTACTTC. This gives the protein CASSLRRGQGLIETQYF.

The chain combines TRBV10-3 with TRBJ1-1; D is uncertain. V lost 3 bases to trimming and J lost 1 base, with 9 bases between them. The CDR3 contains 14 residues. Germline-derived CDR1 and CDR2 are ENHRY and SYGVKD. The CDR3 here is CAISEPNPNTEAFF. Here the CDR3 DNA reads TGTGCCATCAGTGAACCTAACCCGAACACTGAAGCTTTCTTT.

The chain carries TRBV5-1 and TRBJ2-2, with 10 nucleotides matching TRBD1. Germline CDR1 is SGHRS and CDR2 is YFSETQ. The junction had 5 bases not matched to a gene; V was cut back by 9 bases and J by 3 bases. The CDR3 contains 14 residues. CDR3 amino acids: CATGTGEDTGELFF. CDR3 DNA sequence: TGCGCCACCGGGACAGGGGAAGACACCGGGGAGCTGTTTTTT.

The V and J genes are TRBV27 and TRBJ1-2; no clear D gene. Germline V gene data show CDR1 as MNHEY and CDR2 as SMNVEV (reference sequence). The CDR3 runs to 14 residues. V gave up 3 bases and J gave up 6 bases, with 14 bases separating them. The chain's CDR3 is CASSFTDSADGYTF. The CDR3 region has the DNA TGTGCCAGCAGTTTCACCGACTCCGCCGATGGCTACACCTTC.

This clone was seen a single time. This chain links TRBV23-1 with TRBJ1-4, with D unresolved. TRBV23-1 is an ORF; its function is uncertain. The CDR3 is made up of 16 amino acids. V was pared by 3 bases and J by 2 bases, with 13 bases between. The CDR3 here is CASSQYRPQTNEKLFF. CDR3 sequence (DNA): TGCGCCAGCAGTCAGTACAGACCGCAGACTAATGAAAAACTGTTTTTT.

This clone was detected only once. This chain joins TRBV7-3 and TRBJ1-1; the match to TRBD1 covers 8 bases. This CDR3 is 14 amino acids long. J was trimmed by 8 bases and V by 5 bases; bases with no gene match: 10. Germline CDR1 is SGHTA and CDR2 is FQGTGA. The CDR3 coding sequence is TGTGCCAGCAGCATTACCCCGGGACAGGTAGAAGCTTTCTTT. Amino acids: CASSITPGQVEAFF.

The rearrangement links TRBV5-4 to TRBJ2-2, with 7 bases that match TRBD2. The germline V gene has CDR1 SGHNT and CDR2 YYREEE (reference sequence). After removal of 4 bases from V and 7 bases from J, the junction contained 7 bases not matched to a gene. The length of the CDR3 is 14 residues. Here the CDR3 DNA reads TGTGCCAGCAGCAAGGCGGGAGTAATCGGGGAGCTGTTTTTT. Protein product: CASSKAGVIGELFF. Full variable domain (rest looked up from reference TRBV5-4 and TRBJ2-2): ETGVTQSPTHLIKTRGQQVTLRCSSQSGHNTVSWYQQALGQGPQFIFQYYREEENGRGNFPPRFSGLQFPNYSSELNVNALELDDSALYLCASSKAGVIGELFFGEGSRLTVL.

In its sample, this clone was seen a few times. The rearrangement links TRBV2 to TRBJ2-3; D is perhaps TRBD1 (5 bases). This CDR3 contains 10 residues. The V end was cut by 9 bases, the J end by 8 bases, with 9 bases between. Germline lookup yields CDR1 SNHLY and CDR2 FYNNEI. CDR3 nucleotide sequence: TGTGCCAGTGCGCAGGGTACGCAGTATTTT. The encoded protein is CASAQGTQYF.

The gene calls are TRBV7-6 and TRBJ1-6; 10 bases fit TRBD1. V was clipped by 0 bases and J by 8 bases; unmatched bases: 1. CDR3 length: 15 amino acids. The germline V gene encodes CDR1 SGHVS and CDR2 FNYEAQ. CDR3 amino acids: CASSLAGTGDSPLHF. CDR3 bases: TGTGCCAGCAGCTTAGCCGGGACAGGGGATTCACCCCTCCACTTT.

J is TRBJ2-1 and V is TRBV9; 9 nucleotides agree with TRBD2. This CDR3 has 17 amino acids. The J segment lost 3 bases and the V segment lost 4 bases, leaving 11 bases of the junction unmatched. Germline V gives CDR1 SGDLS, CDR2 YYNGEE. The CDR3 loop is CASSPPAGGRDYNEQFF. CDR3 nucleotides: TGTGCCAGCAGCCCCCCGGCGGGGGGGCGGGACTACAATGAGCAGTTCTTC. Based on the CDR3 plus reference TRBV9 and TRBJ2-1, the full variable domain is DSGVTQTPKHLITATGQRVTLRCSPRSGDLSVYWYQQSLDQGLQFLIQYYNGEERAKGNILERFSAQQFPDLHSELNLSSLELGDSALYFCASSPPAGGRDYNEQFFGPGTRLTVL.